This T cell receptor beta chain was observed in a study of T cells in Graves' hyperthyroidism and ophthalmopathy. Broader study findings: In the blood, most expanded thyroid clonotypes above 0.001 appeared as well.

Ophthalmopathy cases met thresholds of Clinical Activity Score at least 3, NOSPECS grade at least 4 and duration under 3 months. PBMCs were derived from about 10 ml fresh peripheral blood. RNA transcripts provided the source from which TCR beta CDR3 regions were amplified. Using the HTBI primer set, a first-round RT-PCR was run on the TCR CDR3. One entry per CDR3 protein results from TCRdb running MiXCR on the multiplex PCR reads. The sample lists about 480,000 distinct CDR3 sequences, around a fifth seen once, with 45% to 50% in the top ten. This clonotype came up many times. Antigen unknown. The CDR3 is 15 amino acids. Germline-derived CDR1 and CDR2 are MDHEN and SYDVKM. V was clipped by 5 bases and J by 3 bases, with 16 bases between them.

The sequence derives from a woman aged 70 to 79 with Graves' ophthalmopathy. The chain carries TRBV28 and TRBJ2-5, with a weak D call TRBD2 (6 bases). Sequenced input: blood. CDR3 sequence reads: CASSPSRRGKETQYF. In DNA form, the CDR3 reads TGTGCCAGCAGTCCCTCCCGGCGGGGTAAAGAGACCCAGTACTTC. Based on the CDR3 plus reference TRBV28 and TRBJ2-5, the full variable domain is DVKVTQSSRYLVKRTGEKVFLECVQDMDHENMFWYRQDPGLGLRLIYFSYDVKMKEKGDIPEGYSVSREKKERFSLILESASTNQTSMYLCASSPSRRGKETQYFGPGTRLLVL.